The sequence of this T cell receptor (beta chain) was determined in a study of cytomegalovirus exposure and HLA in healthy donors. Overall study: Early on, a data release was issued that held 65 million to 100 million unique TCRs from HLA-typed donors. General study findings and limits: Later work associated roughly 17,000 TCR beta sequences with HLA alleles at 0.05 false discovery rate. Equally common other TCR beta chains were less clonally expanded than HLA-associated ones, a later analysis found.

Notes on this clone: Its antigen remains unidentified.

It was with 60 Vbeta and 13 Jbeta primers that the PCR ran. Profiling relied on immunoSEQ multiplex PCR, and the TCRdb table lists in-frame clones only, not all of them. Of about 160,000 clones listed, more than 65% are singletons. This clonotype originated in a man aged 30 to 45 in good health and CMV-seronegative. Sequencing used PBMCs.

In nucleotides, the CDR3 is TGTGCCAGCAGCTTGGTGGGGACAGCGAACAGCAATCAGCCCCAGCATTTT. Translated, it gives CASSLVGTANSNQPQHF. The J gene is TRBJ1-5, the V gene TRBV5-5; 7 positions agree with TRBD1. After removal of 0 bases from V and 1 base from J, the junction contained 7 bases not matched to a gene. The CDR3 has 17 amino acids. Germline V gene sequence: CDR1 SGHKS, CDR2 YYEKEE (reference sequence).